Included here is one TCR beta chain sequence, with context. V was shortened by 8 bases and J by 1 base, with 18 bases between the two germline ends. The CDR3 has 15 residues. CDR1 MNHNS and CDR2 SASEGT come from the germline V gene. This entry comes from a study of T cell changes during pregnancy in multiple sclerosis. Data came from immunoSEQ multiplex PCR; TCRdb stores just in-frame clones and leaves some out. This table holds about 60,000 clones, just over 90% found once. Source: peripheral blood, taken after pregnancy. The clonotype originates from a female donor with multiple sclerosis, enrolled in a pregnancy study. The rearrangement joins TRBV6-1 to TRBJ2-7, with no clear D. The CDR3 here is CASGEEDGSSYEQYF. CDR3 nucleotide sequence: TGTGCCAGCGGAGAGGAAGACGGATCGTCCTACGAGCAGTACTTC.